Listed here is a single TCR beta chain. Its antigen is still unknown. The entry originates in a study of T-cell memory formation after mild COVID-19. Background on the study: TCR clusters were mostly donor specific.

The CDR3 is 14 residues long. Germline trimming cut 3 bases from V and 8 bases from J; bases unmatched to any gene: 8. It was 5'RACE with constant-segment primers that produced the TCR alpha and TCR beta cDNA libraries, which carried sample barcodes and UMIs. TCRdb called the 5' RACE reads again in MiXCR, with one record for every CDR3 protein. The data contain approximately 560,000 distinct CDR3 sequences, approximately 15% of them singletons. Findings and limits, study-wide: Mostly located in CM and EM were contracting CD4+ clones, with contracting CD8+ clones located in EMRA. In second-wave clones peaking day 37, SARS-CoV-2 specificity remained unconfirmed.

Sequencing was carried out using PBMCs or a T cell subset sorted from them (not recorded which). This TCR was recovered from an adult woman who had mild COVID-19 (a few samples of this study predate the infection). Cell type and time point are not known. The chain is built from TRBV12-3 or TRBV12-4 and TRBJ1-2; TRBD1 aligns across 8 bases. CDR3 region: CASSFTEGTGGYTF. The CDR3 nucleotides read TGTGCCAGCAGTTTTACGGAGGGGACAGGCGGCTACACCTTC.